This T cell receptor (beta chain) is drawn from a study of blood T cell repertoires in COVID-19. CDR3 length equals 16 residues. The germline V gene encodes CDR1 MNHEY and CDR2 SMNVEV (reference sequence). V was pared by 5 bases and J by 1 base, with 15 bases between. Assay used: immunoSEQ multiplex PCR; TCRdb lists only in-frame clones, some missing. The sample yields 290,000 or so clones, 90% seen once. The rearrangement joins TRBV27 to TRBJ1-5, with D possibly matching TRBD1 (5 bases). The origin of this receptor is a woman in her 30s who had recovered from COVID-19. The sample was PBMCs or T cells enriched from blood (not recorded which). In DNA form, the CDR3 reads TGTGCCAGCAGTCCGCGCCAGGGATGGAGCAATCAGCCCCAGCATTTT. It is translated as CASSPRQGWSNQPQHF.